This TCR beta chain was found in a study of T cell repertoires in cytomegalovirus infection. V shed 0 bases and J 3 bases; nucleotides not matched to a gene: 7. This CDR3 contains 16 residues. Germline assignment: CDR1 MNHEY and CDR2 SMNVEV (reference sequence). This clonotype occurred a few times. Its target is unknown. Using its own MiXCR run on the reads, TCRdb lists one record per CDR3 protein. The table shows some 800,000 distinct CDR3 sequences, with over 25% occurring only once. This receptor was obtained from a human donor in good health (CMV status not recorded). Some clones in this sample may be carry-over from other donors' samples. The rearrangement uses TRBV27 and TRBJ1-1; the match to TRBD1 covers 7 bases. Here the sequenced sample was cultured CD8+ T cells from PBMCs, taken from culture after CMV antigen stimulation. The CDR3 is CASSLSAGGAYTEAFF. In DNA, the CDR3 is TGTGCCAGCAGTTTATCCGCAGGGGGAGCTTACACTGAAGCTTTCTTT.